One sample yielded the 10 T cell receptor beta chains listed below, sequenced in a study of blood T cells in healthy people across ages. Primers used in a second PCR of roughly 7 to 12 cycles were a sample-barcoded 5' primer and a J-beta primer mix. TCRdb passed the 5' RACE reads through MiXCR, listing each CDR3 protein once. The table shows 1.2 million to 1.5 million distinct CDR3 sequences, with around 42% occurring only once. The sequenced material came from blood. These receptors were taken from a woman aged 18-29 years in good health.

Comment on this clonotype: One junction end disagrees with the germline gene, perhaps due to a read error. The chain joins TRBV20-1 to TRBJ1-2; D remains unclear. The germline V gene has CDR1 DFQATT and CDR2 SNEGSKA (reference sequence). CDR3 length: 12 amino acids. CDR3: CSAGEEVYGYTF. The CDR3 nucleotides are TGCAGTGCTGGAGAGGAGGTGTATGGCTACACCTTC.

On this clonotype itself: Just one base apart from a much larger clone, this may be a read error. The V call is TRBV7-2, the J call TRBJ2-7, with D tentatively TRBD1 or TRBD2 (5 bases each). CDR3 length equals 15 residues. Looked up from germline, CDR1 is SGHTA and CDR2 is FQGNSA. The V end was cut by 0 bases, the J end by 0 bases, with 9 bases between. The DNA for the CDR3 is TGTGCCAGCAGCTTAGCGACGGGGACCTCCTACGAGCAGTACTTC. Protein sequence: CASSLATGTSYEQYF.

In DNA, the CDR3 is TGCGCCAGCAGTGCCGGGACAAAGGGCCTCTACGAGCAGTACTTC. Translation gives CASSAGTKGLYEQYF. V usage is TRBV10-1 and J usage is TRBJ2-7, with D possibly being TRBD1 (6 bases). Per the germline V gene, CDR1 is WNHNN and CDR2 is SYGVQD (reference sequence). The CDR3 is 15 residues long. With 4 bases removed from V and 3 bases from J, the gap between germline ends came to 16 bases.

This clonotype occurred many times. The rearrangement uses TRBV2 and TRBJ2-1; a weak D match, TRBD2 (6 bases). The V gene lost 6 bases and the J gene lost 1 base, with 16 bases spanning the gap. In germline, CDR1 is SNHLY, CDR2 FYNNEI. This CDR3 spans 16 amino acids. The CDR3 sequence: CASSGVGTASYNEQFF. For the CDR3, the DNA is TGTGCCAGCAGCGGGGTGGGGACTGCTTCCTACAATGAGCAGTTCTTC.

Here the CDR3 reads CATSIQGKRGYEQYF. The CDR3 coding sequence is TGTGCCACCTCGATCCAGGGGAAACGAGGCTACGAGCAGTACTTC. V gene TRBV6-6 combines with J gene TRBJ2-7, with D perhaps matching TRBD1 (6 bases). The V end lost 10 bases, the J end lost 3 bases, and 22 bases lay between the germline ends. The CDR3 runs 15 residues. CDR1 and CDR2 (germline): MNHNY, SVGAGI (reference sequence).

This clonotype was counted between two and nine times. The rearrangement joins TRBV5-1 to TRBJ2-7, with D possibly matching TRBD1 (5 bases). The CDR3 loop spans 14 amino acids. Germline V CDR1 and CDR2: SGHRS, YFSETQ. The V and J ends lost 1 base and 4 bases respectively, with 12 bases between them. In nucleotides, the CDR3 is TGCGCCAGCAGCTTGTTGGCAGGGAAATACGAGCAGTACTTC. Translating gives CASSLLAGKYEQYF.

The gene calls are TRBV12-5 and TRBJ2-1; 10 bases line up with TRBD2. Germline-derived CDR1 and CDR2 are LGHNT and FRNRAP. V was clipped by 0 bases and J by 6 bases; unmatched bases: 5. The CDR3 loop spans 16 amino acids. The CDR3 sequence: CASGLVLLAGVNEQFF. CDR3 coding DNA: TGTGCTAGTGGTTTGGTACTGCTAGCGGGAGTCAATGAGCAGTTCTTC.

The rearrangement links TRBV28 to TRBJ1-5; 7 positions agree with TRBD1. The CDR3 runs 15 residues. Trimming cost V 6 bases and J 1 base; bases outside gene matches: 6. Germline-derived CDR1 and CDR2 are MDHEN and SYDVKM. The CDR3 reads CASRLQGESNQPQHF. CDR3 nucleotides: TGTGCCAGCAGGTTGCAGGGGGAAAGCAATCAGCCCCAGCATTTT.

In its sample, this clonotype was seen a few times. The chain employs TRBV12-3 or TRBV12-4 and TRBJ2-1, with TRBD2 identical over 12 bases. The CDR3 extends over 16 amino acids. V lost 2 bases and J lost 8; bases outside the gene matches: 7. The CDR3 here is CASSLSGLAGRDEQFF. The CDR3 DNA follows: TGTGCCAGCAGTTTATCCGGACTAGCGGGGCGCGATGAGCAGTTCTTC.

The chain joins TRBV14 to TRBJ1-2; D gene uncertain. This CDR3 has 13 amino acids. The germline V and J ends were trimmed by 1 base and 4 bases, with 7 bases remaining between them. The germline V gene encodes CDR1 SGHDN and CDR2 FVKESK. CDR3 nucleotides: TGTGCCAGCAGCCAAGTGGCCTCCTATGGCTACACCTTC. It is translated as CASSQVASYGYTF.